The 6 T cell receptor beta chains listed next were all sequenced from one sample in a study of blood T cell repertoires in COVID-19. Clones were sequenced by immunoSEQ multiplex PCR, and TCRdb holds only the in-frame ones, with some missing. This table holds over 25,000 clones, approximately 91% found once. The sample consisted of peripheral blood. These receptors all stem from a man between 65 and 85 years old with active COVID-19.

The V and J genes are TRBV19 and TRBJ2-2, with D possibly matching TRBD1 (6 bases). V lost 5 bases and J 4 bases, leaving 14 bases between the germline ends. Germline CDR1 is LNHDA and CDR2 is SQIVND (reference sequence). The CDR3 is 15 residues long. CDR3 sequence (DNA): TGTGCCAGTAGTCGTACTGGGGGCATCACCGGGGAGCTGTTTTTT. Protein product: CASSRTGGITGELFF.

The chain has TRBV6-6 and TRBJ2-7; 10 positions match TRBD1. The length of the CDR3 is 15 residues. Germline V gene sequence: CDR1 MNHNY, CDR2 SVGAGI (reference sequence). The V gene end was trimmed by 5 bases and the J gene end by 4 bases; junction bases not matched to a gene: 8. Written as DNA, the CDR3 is TGTGCCAGCAGTCCGGGACAGGGGATGTCGTACGAGCAGTACTTC. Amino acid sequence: CASSPGQGMSYEQYF.

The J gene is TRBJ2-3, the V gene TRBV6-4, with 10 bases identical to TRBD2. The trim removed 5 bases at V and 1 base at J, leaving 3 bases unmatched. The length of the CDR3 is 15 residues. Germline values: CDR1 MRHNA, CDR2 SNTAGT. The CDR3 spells CASSPGTSGTDTQYF. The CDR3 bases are TGTGCCAGCAGTCCCGGGACTAGCGGCACAGATACGCAGTATTTT.

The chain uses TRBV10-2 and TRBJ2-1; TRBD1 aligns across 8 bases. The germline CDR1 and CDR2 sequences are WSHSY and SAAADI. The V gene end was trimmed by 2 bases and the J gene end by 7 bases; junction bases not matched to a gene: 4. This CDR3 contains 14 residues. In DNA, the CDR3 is TGCGCCAGCAGTGAGCAGGGGGCGAGAAATGAGCAGTTCTTC. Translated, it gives CASSEQGARNEQFF.

As DNA, the CDR3 is TGTGCCAGCAGTTTAACTAGCCAATCCTCCTACGAGCAGTACTTC. Protein: CASSLTSQSSYEQYF. The chain has TRBV27 and TRBJ2-7; D is perhaps TRBD2 (6 bases). Germline assignment: CDR1 MNHEY and CDR2 SMNVEV (reference sequence). V dropped 2 bases and J dropped 0 bases, with 11 bases sitting between them. The CDR3 spans 15 residues.

CDR3 protein: CASSRQGAYNEQFF. CDR3 coding DNA: TGTGCCAGTAGTAGACAGGGGGCGTACAATGAGCAGTTCTTC. This rearrangement joins TRBV19 to TRBJ2-1; 10 nucleotides align to TRBD1. Trimming at V came to 4 bases and at J to 4 bases, leaving 1 base not matched to a gene. CDR3 length: 14 amino acids. CDR1 is LNHDA and CDR2 is SQIVND in the germline V gene (reference sequence).